A selection of T cell receptor beta chains follows, all from one sample in a study of shared clonotypes between healthy human individuals. The data were produced by immunoSEQ multiplex PCR, yet TCRdb's version contains in-frame clones alone and is incomplete. The sample holds about 680,000 clones, about 92% seen once. Source material: naive CD8+ T cells sorted from blood. The receptors here all came from a man in his thirties or forties in good health. Both conserved end residues are part of each CDR3.

j_gene: TRBJ2-1; v_gene: TRBV10-1; CDR3aa: CASSDQNNEQFF
j_gene: TRBJ2-2; v_gene: TRBV9; CDR3aa: CASSVGFSGGPYTGELFF
j_gene: TRBJ1-2; v_gene: TRBV5-6; CDR3aa: CASSLSNYVGYTF
j_gene: TRBJ2-7; v_gene: TRBV6-5; CDR3aa: CASSSLAGERYEQYF
j_gene: TRBJ1-1; v_gene: TRBV4-1; CDR3aa: CASSLEAGEGNTEAFF
j_gene: TRBJ2-1; v_gene: TRBV27; CDR3aa: CASSMGTLYNEQFF
j_gene: TRBJ1-2; v_gene: TRBV6-5; CDR3aa: CASSYGGNYGYTF
j_gene: TRBJ2-6; v_gene: TRBV28; CDR3aa: CASSLSGANVLTF
j_gene: TRBJ2-1; v_gene: TRBV18; CDR3aa: CASTMPGQGHNEQFF
j_gene: TRBJ1-1; v_gene: TRBV5-8; CDR3aa: CASSSGRGNTEAFF
j_gene: TRBJ2-1; v_gene: TRBV28; CDR3aa: CASSPRLAGVNEQFF
j_gene: TRBJ2-1; v_gene: TRBV7-6; CDR3aa: CASSLSGEGQLLNEQFF
j_gene: TRBJ2-1; v_gene: TRBV27; CDR3aa: CASSKTGPSYNEQFF
j_gene: TRBJ2-7; v_gene: TRBV28; CDR3aa: CASSRGSHEQYF
j_gene: TRBJ2-1; v_gene: TRBV7-9; CDR3aa: CASSLRTSGRATNEQFF
j_gene: TRBJ2-5; v_gene: TRBV9; CDR3aa: CASSVERGLEETQYF
j_gene: TRBJ1-3; v_gene: TRBV18; CDR3aa: CASSLPGTGRESSGNTIYF
j_gene: TRBJ2-5; v_gene: TRBV25-1; CDR3aa: CASASGLVDKTQYF
j_gene: TRBJ2-7; v_gene: TRBV28; CDR3aa: CASSLSQARYEQYF
j_gene: TRBJ2-1; v_gene: TRBV27; CDR3aa: CASSLGAADNEQFF
j_gene: TRBJ2-1; v_gene: TRBV27; CDR3aa: CASRELAGYNEQFF
j_gene: TRBJ2-7; v_gene: TRBV5-1; CDR3aa: CASSFTTADRADSYEQYF
j_gene: TRBJ1-1; v_gene: TRBV6-1; CDR3aa: CASSDGTLVMNTEAFF
j_gene: TRBJ2-7; v_gene: TRBV6-5; CDR3aa: CASSYSEGAGSYEQYF
j_gene: TRBJ2-7; v_gene: TRBV9; CDR3aa: CASSATGYEQYF
j_gene: TRBJ2-7; v_gene: TRBV7-8; CDR3aa: CASSLPGQGAYEQYF
j_gene: TRBJ1-1; v_gene: TRBV9; CDR3aa: CASSQGAVEDTEAFF
j_gene: TRBJ2-3; v_gene: TRBV10-3; CDR3aa: CAISPGQRDTQYF
j_gene: TRBJ2-1; v_gene: TRBV4-2; CDR3aa: CASSQEWLAGGSENEQFF
j_gene: TRBJ1-1; v_gene: TRBV7-9; CDR3aa: CASTGNTEAFF
j_gene: TRBJ2-3; v_gene: TRBV28; CDR3aa: CASSPRTSGRADTQYF
j_gene: TRBJ1-5; v_gene: TRBV19; CDR3aa: CASSIIGQHNQPQHF
j_gene: TRBJ2-1; v_gene: TRBV29-1; CDR3aa: CSANLPGTSGSYEQFF
j_gene: TRBJ1-1; v_gene: TRBV9; CDR3aa: CASSLPKGEAFF
j_gene: TRBJ1-4; v_gene: TRBV19; CDR3aa: CASKGTGGESEKLFF
j_gene: TRBJ2-3; v_gene: TRBV9; CDR3aa: CASGSGTRGSF
j_gene: TRBJ2-7; v_gene: TRBV27; CDR3aa: CASSLSRVSYEQYF
j_gene: TRBJ2-2; v_gene: TRBV7-2; CDR3aa: CASSLEVTASGELFF
j_gene: TRBJ1-1; v_gene: TRBV11-2; CDR3aa: CASSSRTTGSTEAFF
j_gene: TRBJ2-7; v_gene: TRBV7-2; CDR3aa: CASSTAPAGVEQYF
j_gene: TRBJ2-3; v_gene: TRBV4-1; CDR3aa: CASSLGQGADTQYF
j_gene: TRBJ2-1; v_gene: TRBV14; CDR3aa: CASSQRQNNEQFF
j_gene: TRBJ1-1; v_gene: TRBV4-3; CDR3aa: CASSQDRIGWNTEAFF
j_gene: TRBJ2-5; v_gene: TRBV7-3; CDR3aa: CASSLTGGNQETQYF
j_gene: TRBJ2-1; v_gene: TRBV27; CDR3aa: CASSGQGLVNEQFF
j_gene: TRBJ2-1; v_gene: TRBV2; CDR3aa: CASGQDLSSYNEQFF
j_gene: TRBJ1-5; v_gene: TRBV14; CDR3aa: CASSQGTGGNQPQHF
j_gene: TRBJ2-7; v_gene: TRBV20-1; CDR3aa: CSAWGGYEQYF
j_gene: TRBJ2-1; v_gene: TRBV9; CDR3aa: CASSAGGLNEQFF